The 3 T cell receptor beta chains below all came from one sample that was sequenced in a study of human T cells and chemical hapten exposure. The time point denotes: patch test 3, about 24 weeks after DPC sensitization. Treatment here: therapeutic diphenylcyclopropenone sensitization with weekly scalp DPC. TCRdb recomputed calls from the RACE reads with MiXCR, one row per CDR3 protein. The sample consists of about 160,000 distinct CDR3 sequences, 28% of them appearing once. Material: whole blood, obtained in connection with sensitization to the hapten diphenylcyclopropenone (DPC). The receptors shown here come from a woman aged 18-29 years with alopecia areata. Some clones in this sample may be carry-over from other donors' samples.

The gene calls are TRBV6-2 or TRBV6-3 and TRBJ1-5; D is possibly TRBD1 (6 bases). Trimming removed 8 bases from V and 3 bases from J, with 11 bases in between. In germline, CDR1 is MNHEY, CDR2 SVGEGT. This CDR3 is 13 amino acids long. CDR3 in DNA: TGTGCCAGCTGGACAGCCAACAATCAGCCCCAGCATTTT. Protein: CASWTANNQPQHF.

The chain combines TRBV4-2 with TRBJ2-7, with 10 bases identical to TRBD2. CDR3 length: 15 amino acids. Trimming at V came to 4 bases and at J to 2 bases, leaving 5 bases not matched to a gene. Germline loops: CDR1 LGHNA, CDR2 YNFKEQ. The CDR3 coding sequence is TGTGCCAGCAGCCCCCTAGCGGGAGAGACCTACGAGCAGTACTTC. Its translation is CASSPLAGETYEQYF.

The table lists this clonotype with many counts. The chain couples TRBV7-2 to TRBJ1-1; D may be TRBD1 (6 bases). The germline CDR1 and CDR2 sequences are SGHTA and FQGNSA. This CDR3 spans 13 amino acids. With 4 bases removed from V and 2 bases from J, the gap between germline ends came to 8 bases. CDR3 sequence reads: CASSSQGNTEAFF. CDR3 sequence (DNA): TGTGCCAGCAGCTCACAGGGAAACACTGAAGCTTTCTTT.